The 31 T cell receptor beta chains reported below all come from one sample, sequenced in a study of blood T cell repertoires in COVID-19. Profiled with immunoSEQ multiplex PCR; TCRdb holds only in-frame clones, not every one. Of about 170,000 clones in the sample, under 85% were seen once. Sequenced sample: peripheral blood. These receptors were obtained from a man aged 55 to 70 who had recovered from COVID-19.

This CDR3 is CASSYEGGEFF. The CDR3, as DNA: TGTGCCAGCAGTTACGAGGGCGGCGAGTTCTTC. The chain couples TRBV6-5 to TRBJ2-1; a weak D match, TRBD2 (5 bases). Trimming stripped 2 bases from V and 14 bases from J, with 10 bases between. Germline loops: CDR1 MNHEY, CDR2 SVGAGI. CDR3 size: 11 residues.

This rearrangement joins TRBV11-3 to TRBJ2-1, with D perhaps matching TRBD1 (6 bases). The V end was cut by 5 bases, the J end by 10 bases, with 15 bases between. The length of the CDR3 is 13 residues. Germline V gene sequence: CDR1 SGHNT, CDR2 YENEEA. Written as DNA, the CDR3 is TGTGCCAGCAGCAGTTGGGACACCCAAGAGCAGTTCTTC. It translates to CASSSWDTQEQFF.

This chain joins TRBV5-1 and TRBJ2-5, with TRBD2 matching 9 bases. This CDR3 is built from 16 residues. Germline V gives CDR1 SGHRS, CDR2 YFSETQ. V was clipped by 0 bases and J by 4 bases; unmatched bases: 7. Written as DNA, the CDR3 is TGCGCCAGCAGCTTGGAGTTAGCGGGGGAAGGAGAGACCCAGTACTTC. Its translation is CASSLELAGEGETQYF.

This clone is a singleton in its sample. The chain joins TRBV3-1 (or the pseudogene TRBV3-2) to TRBJ2-2; the match to TRBD1 covers 8 bases. This CDR3 is built from 17 residues. Unmatched junction bases numbered 9, after V lost 5 bases and J lost 1 base. The germline gives CDR1 LGHDT, CDR2 YNNKEL (reference sequence). CDR3 sequence reads: CASSFRTGRVNTGELFF. CDR3 DNA sequence: TGTGCCAGCAGCTTTCGGACAGGGAGAGTGAACACCGGGGAGCTGTTTTTT.

The V and J genes are TRBV5-1 and TRBJ2-5; no reliable D call. This CDR3 region has 13 residues. V shed 5 bases and J shed 5 bases, with 13 bases lying between them. Germline V CDR1 and CDR2: SGHRS, YFSETQ. This CDR3 is CASRIDFRETQYF. The DNA for the CDR3 is TGCGCCAGCAGGATAGACTTTCGGGAGACCCAGTACTTC.

This clone was observed many times. This chain joins TRBV5-5 and TRBJ1-3; D is ambiguous. Germline CDR1 and CDR2: SGHKS and YYEKEE (reference sequence). CDR3 length equals 14 residues. Trimming removed 7 bases from V and 0 bases from J, with 11 bases in between. The CDR3 DNA follows: TGTGCCAGCGGTCGGGGTGACTCTGGAAACACCATATATTTT. It codes for CASGRGDSGNTIYF.

This rearrangement joins TRBV21-1 to TRBJ2-2; the listed D gene, TRBD1, was not tested against the DNA. TRBV21-1 is described as a pseudogene. The CDR3 extends over 18 amino acids. CDR3 sequence reads: CASSKDRGPNSISGELFF. The CDR3, as DNA: TGTGCCAGCAGCAAAGACAGGGGGCCTAACTCAATTTCCGGGGAGCTGTTTTTT.

This clone was seen only once. The gene calls are TRBV7-3 and TRBJ1-1, with D tentatively TRBD1 (5 bases). V lost 0 bases to trimming and J lost 10 bases, with 12 bases between them. The CDR3 runs to 13 residues. The germline V gene has CDR1 SGHTA and CDR2 FQGTGA. CDR3 DNA sequence: TGTGCCAGCAGCTTAACGGAGGGGAGGGGAGCTTTCTTT. Residues: CASSLTEGRGAFF.

The chain recombines TRBV11-1 with TRBJ2-1; D remains unclear. Germline V lookup: CDR1 SGHAT, CDR2 FQDESV (reference sequence). Trimming removed 5 bases from V and 14 bases from J, with 16 bases in between. This CDR3 spans 12 amino acids. This CDR3 reads CASSPSRLQKFF. The CDR3 nucleotides read TGTGCCAGCAGCCCATCCAGGTTGCAGAAGTTCTTC.

The chain is built from TRBV19 and TRBJ2-6; D gene ambiguous. Looked up from germline, CDR1 is LNHDA and CDR2 is SQIVND (reference sequence). The CDR3 covers 13 residues. Trimming pared 5 bases from V and 1 base from J, leaving 3 bases between. The CDR3 loop is CASSQSGANVLTF. For the CDR3, the DNA is TGTGCCAGTAGTCAATCTGGGGCCAACGTCCTGACTTTC.

This rearrangement joins TRBV5-1 to TRBJ2-7; TRBD2 agrees at 16 bases. The CDR3 contains 18 residues. Germline CDR1 and CDR2: SGHRS and YFSETQ. With V trimmed by 0 bases and J by 6 bases, 9 bases remained unmatched. The CDR3 nucleotides read TGCGCCAGCAGCTTGGCGGTGCCGGGACTAGCGGGGGGGAGCGAGCAGTACTTC. Translated, it gives CASSLAVPGLAGGSEQYF.

The rearrangement links TRBV18 to TRBJ1-2, with TRBD1 identical over 7 bases. The CDR3 extends over 16 amino acids. With V trimmed by 3 bases and J by 0 bases, 7 bases remained unmatched. Germline V gene lookup returns CDR1 KGHSH and CDR2 LQKENI. The CDR3 reads CASSPRQGSANYGYTF. The CDR3 DNA reads TGTGCCAGCTCACCTAGACAGGGATCAGCTAACTATGGCTACACCTTC.

This clone has just one count. The CDR3 loop is CASSEDRLNTEAFF. CDR3 nucleotides: TGTGCCAGCAGTGAGGACAGATTGAACACTGAAGCTTTCTTT. The V gene is TRBV25-1, the J gene TRBJ1-1; D is perhaps TRBD1 (6 bases). Per the germline V gene, CDR1 is MGHDK and CDR2 is SYGVNS. With 3 bases removed from V and 0 bases from J, the gap between germline ends came to 8 bases. The CDR3 spans 14 residues.

The CDR3 spells CASTTGVYGYTF. Written as DNA, the CDR3 is TGTGCCAGCACGACGGGGGTGTATGGCTACACCTTC. The chain employs TRBV7-9 and TRBJ1-2; possibly TRBD1 for D (5 bases). The CDR3 loop spans 12 amino acids. V was cut by 7 bases and J by 5 bases, with 11 bases left in between. Germline V lookup: CDR1 SEHNR, CDR2 FQNEAQ (reference sequence).

The J gene is TRBJ1-1, the V gene TRBV3-1 (or the pseudogene TRBV3-2), with D uncertain. The CDR3 length is 14 residues. V was trimmed by 0 bases and J by 3 bases, leaving 8 bases between them. Germline V lookup: CDR1 LGHDT, CDR2 YNNKEL (reference sequence). CDR3 nucleotide sequence: TGTGCCAGCAGCCAAGATCAAACTTACACTGAAGCTTTCTTT. Its translation is CASSQDQTYTEAFF.

The CDR3 DNA reads as TGCAGTGCTAGTCTTAGCCCAGGAGGTAATCAGCCCCAGCATTTT. This encodes CSASLSPGGNQPQHF. V and J are TRBV20-1 and TRBJ1-5; D unresolved. CDR3 length: 15 amino acids. Trimming removed 3 bases from V and 4 bases from J, with 16 bases in between. CDR1 is DFQATT and CDR2 is SNEGSKA in the germline V gene (reference sequence).

This chain connects TRBV9 to TRBJ2-3; 12 bases fit TRBD2. CDR3 length: 15 residues. Germline CDR1 SGDLS, CDR2 YYNGEE. The J segment lost 6 bases and the V segment lost 2 bases, leaving 4 bases of the junction unmatched. As DNA, the CDR3 is TGTGCCAGCAGCGTTCTAGCGGGGGGGGTCGATACGCAGTATTTT. Its protein product is CASSVLAGGVDTQYF.

CDR3 DNA sequence: TGTGCCAGCAGCCCGCACGGTGCGGACACTGAAGCTTTCTTT. Its translation: CASSPHGADTEAFF. This chain links TRBV7-3 with TRBJ1-1; D not certain. CDR3 length: 14 amino acids. V was cut by 5 bases and J by 3 bases, with 13 bases left in between. Germline CDR1 reads SGHTA; CDR2 reads FQGTGA.

This chain connects TRBV6-5 to TRBJ2-1; perhaps TRBD1 as D (6 bases). Trimming pared 6 bases from V and 6 bases from J, leaving 15 bases between. This CDR3 contains 14 residues. Germline V gives CDR1 MNHEY, CDR2 SVGAGI. CDR3 bases: TGTGCCAGCAGGAAACAGGGACCCGGCAATGAGCAGTTCTTC. Amino acids: CASRKQGPGNEQFF.

This rearrangement joins TRBV10-3 to TRBJ2-1; TRBD1 might be the D (6 bases). Trimming stripped 6 bases from V and 10 bases from J, with 13 bases between. This CDR3 comprises 12 residues. Germline assignment: CDR1 ENHRY and CDR2 SYGVKD. This CDR3 is CAIRQQGPEQFF. The CDR3 DNA follows: TGTGCCATCAGACAACAGGGCCCCGAGCAGTTCTTC.

J is TRBJ2-7 and V is TRBV29-1; 11 nucleotides agree with TRBD1. With V trimmed by 6 bases and J by 9 bases, 13 bases remained unmatched. This CDR3 region has 14 residues. Per germline, CDR1 SQVTM and CDR2 ANQGSEA. Here the CDR3 reads CSVVGGGQGVMQYF. In DNA form, the CDR3 reads TGCAGCGTCGTAGGAGGGGGACAGGGGGTCATGCAGTACTTC.

This clone appeared a few times. This sequence joins TRBV7-9 and TRBJ1-5; no definite D call. The CDR3 runs to 13 residues. Trimming removed 5 bases from V and 7 bases from J, with 12 bases in between. The germline gives CDR1 SEHNR, CDR2 FQNEAQ (reference sequence). In DNA form, the CDR3 reads TGTGCCAGCAGCGGAGGAGCCTGGCAGCCCCAGCATTTT. It is translated as CASSGGAWQPQHF.

The CDR3: CASSPGLDIVETQYF. In DNA, the CDR3 is TGTGCCAGCAGCCCGGGACTAGATATAGTGGAGACCCAGTACTTC. The J gene is TRBJ2-5, the V gene TRBV7-9, with 8 positions matching TRBD2. Germline V gene data show CDR1 as SEHNR and CDR2 as FQNEAQ (reference sequence). Losses at the gene ends were 5 bases for V and 5 bases for J; bases not matched to a gene: 10. This CDR3 is 15 amino acids long.

This clone has just one count. The chain is built from TRBV6-6 and TRBJ1-1; weak D call: TRBD1 (5 bases). Trimming removed 5 bases from V and 4 bases from J, with 20 bases in between. The CDR3 covers 16 residues. Germline V gene sequence: CDR1 MNHNY, CDR2 SVGAGI (reference sequence). The CDR3 bases are TGTGCCAGCAGTACTACGACAGAAGGGTCTCCCACTGAAGCTTTCTTT. Encoded protein: CASSTTTEGSPTEAFF.

This rearrangement joins TRBV3-1 (or the pseudogene TRBV3-2) to TRBJ1-2; D gene ambiguous. This CDR3 is built from 19 residues. V gave up 0 bases and J gave up 2 bases, with 22 bases separating them. The germline V gene has CDR1 LGHDT and CDR2 YNNKEL (reference sequence). The CDR3 DNA is TGTGCCAGCAGCCAAGAAAAATTGAGGTGGAGGCACACCAACTATGGCTACACCTTC. This translates into CASSQEKLRWRHTNYGYTF.

V usage is TRBV5-1 and J usage is TRBJ1-3; maybe TRBD1 (5 bases). This CDR3 region has 14 residues. Trimming removed 0 bases at V and 2 bases at J, with 6 bases between. The V gene's germline CDR1 is SGHRS and CDR2 YFSETQ. As DNA, the CDR3 is TGCGCCAGCAGCTTGGGGACACCTGGAAACACCATATATTTT. Protein product: CASSLGTPGNTIYF.

The CDR3 sequence: CASSVSSGGWDEQFF. Written as DNA, the CDR3 is TGTGCCAGTAGTGTGTCCAGCGGGGGGTGGGATGAGCAGTTCTTC. V and J are TRBV19 and TRBJ2-1; 9 bases are shared with TRBD2. Germline CDR1 LNHDA, CDR2 SQIVND (reference sequence). J lost 8 bases, V lost 5 bases, and 10 bases had no gene match. This CDR3 is built from 15 residues.

V usage is TRBV6-2 or TRBV6-3 and J usage is TRBJ2-3; 11 bases are a match to TRBD2. J was trimmed by 6 bases and V by 6 bases; bases with no gene match: 11. CDR3 size: 16 residues. Germline V gene data show CDR1 as MNHEY and CDR2 as SVGEGT. The CDR3 coding sequence is TGTGCCAGCAGCCTACTACTAGCGGGGGCCGGGGATACGCAGTATTTT. This codes for CASSLLLAGAGDTQYF.

J is TRBJ2-6 and V is TRBV4-3, with D possibly TRBD1 on 6 matching bases. The CDR3 runs to 15 residues. Between the trimmed V and J ends, which lost 2 bases and 4 bases, there was a span of 9 bases. Germline assignment: CDR1 LGHNA and CDR2 YSLEER. The CDR3 nucleotides are TGCGCCAGCAGCCAAACAGGGTCGGGGGCCAACGTCCTGACTTTC. This encodes CASSQTGSGANVLTF.

V is TRBV4-3 and J is TRBJ2-3; 7 bases match TRBD2. Germline V CDR1 and CDR2: LGHNA, YSLEER. The CDR3 has 14 amino acids. V was pared by 1 base and J by 3 bases, with 1 base of the junction left unmatched. As DNA, the CDR3 is TGCGCCAGCAGCCAAGGGGGGGGGACAGATACGCAGTATTTT. Translating gives CASSQGGGTDTQYF.

This clone was observed once. V usage is TRBV3-1 (or the pseudogene TRBV3-2) and J usage is TRBJ1-4; D may be TRBD1 (5 bases). V was pared by 3 bases and J by 6 bases, with 14 bases between. This CDR3 spans 15 amino acids. Germline V lookup: CDR1 LGHDT, CDR2 YNNKEL (reference sequence). The CDR3 here is CASSHSTGGDEKLFF. The CDR3 region has the DNA TGTGCCAGCAGCCATAGTACAGGTGGGGATGAAAAACTGTTTTTT.